The 5 T cell receptor beta chains in this list originate from one sample, sequenced in a study of T cells in Graves' hyperthyroidism and ophthalmopathy. Template material for amplifying TCR beta CDR3 regions consisted of RNA transcripts. Researchers ran a first-round RT-PCR on the TCR CDR3 using the HTBI primer set. TCRdb reprocessed the multiplex PCR reads with MiXCR, giving one entry per CDR3 protein. The sample has about 570,000 distinct CDR3 sequences, 46% seen once. What was sequenced was peripheral blood or thyroid tissue (not recorded which). Receptors were obtained from an adult woman with Graves' disease, either hyperthyroidism or ophthalmopathy (not recorded which).

This clonotype was seen repeatedly, ten times or more. This chain joins TRBV7-9 and TRBJ1-4, with D perhaps TRBD1 (6 bases). Per the germline V gene, CDR1 is SEHNR and CDR2 is FQNEAQ (reference sequence). The CDR3 runs 14 residues. Trimming took 5 bases from V and 8 from J, leaving 15 bases between them. DNA of the CDR3: TGTGCCAGCAGCCACAGGGAGGCTCCAGAAAAACTGTTTTTT. Translated: CASSHREAPEKLFF.

Ten or more counts support this clonotype. The genes are TRBV2 and TRBJ2-5; a possible D gene is TRBD2 (6 bases). The CDR3 has 11 amino acids. Trimming left V 5 bases short and J 7 bases short, with 8 bases between. Looked up from germline, CDR1 is SNHLY and CDR2 is FYNNEI. The CDR3 loop reads CASSYSGTQYF. The CDR3 DNA follows: TGTGCCAGCAGTTATAGCGGGACCCAGTACTTC.

This clonotype has a count of ten or more. The V and J genes are TRBV28 and TRBJ1-2; tentative D call: TRBD1 (6 bases). The CDR3 is made up of 14 amino acids. With 7 bases removed from V and 5 bases from J, the gap between germline ends came to 17 bases. Germline CDR1 and CDR2: MDHEN and SYDVKM. This chain's CDR3 is CASNLRGRTYGYTF. CDR3 nucleotides: TGTGCCAGCAATTTGCGGGGGCGAACGTATGGCTACACCTTC.

This CDR3 is CASSETEFPGELFF. CDR3 coding DNA: TGCGCCAGCAGTGAGACAGAATTCCCCGGGGAGCTGTTTTTT. The V gene is TRBV10-1, the J gene TRBJ2-2; D is unclear. Germline assignment: CDR1 WNHNN and CDR2 SYGVQD (reference sequence). The V end was cut by 2 bases, the J end by 6 bases, with 10 bases between. The CDR3 consists of 14 residues.

V usage is TRBV7-9 and J usage is TRBJ1-2; 8 positions match TRBD1. Germline CDR1 and CDR2: SEHNR and FQNEAQ (reference sequence). After removal of 6 bases from V and 3 bases from J, the junction contained 6 bases not matched to a gene. The CDR3 contains 14 residues. The CDR3 nucleotides are TGTGCCAGCAGTCCTGACAGGGGAGACTATGGCTACACCTTC. As protein: CASSPDRGDYGYTF.